The 8 T cell receptor beta chains listed next were all sequenced from one sample in a study of OX40 agonist ivuxolimab in advanced cancers. Libraries were prepared by immunoSEQ multiplex PCR; TCRdb keeps only in-frame clonotypes and omits some of them. This sample has 35,000 to 50,000 clones, with 82% found just once. The specimen comprised CD4+ or CD8+ T cells sorted from blood, sampled in a trial of the OX40 agonist ivuxolimab. These receptors all come from an adult with an advanced solid tumor such as melanoma, head and neck, liver or kidney cancer.

A word on this clone: The same CDR3 arises from other DNA sequences in this sample as well. CDR3 DNA: TGTGCCAGTAGTCCTCAAGGGAACTATGGCTACACCTTC. This translates into CASSPQGNYGYTF. The V gene is TRBV19, the J gene TRBJ1-2; D unclear. Germline CDR1 is LNHDA and CDR2 is SQIVND (reference sequence). Trimming shortened V by 5 bases and J by 2 bases, and 9 bases separated the two germline ends. CDR3 length: 13 residues.

The J gene is TRBJ2-1, the V gene TRBV30; D remains ambiguous. The CDR3 covers 14 residues. The germline V and J ends were trimmed by 0 bases and 8 bases, with 14 bases remaining between them. Per germline, CDR1 GTSNPN and CDR2 SVGIG (reference sequence). This chain's CDR3 is CAWSVAIAGHEQFF. As DNA, the CDR3 is TGTGCCTGGAGTGTAGCTATAGCCGGGCATGAGCAGTTCTTC.

V gene TRBV5-4 combines with J gene TRBJ2-1; D not certain. CDR1 SGHNT and CDR2 YYREEE come from the germline V gene (reference sequence). Trimming took off 1 base at V and 4 bases at J, with 6 bases between the two ends. The CDR3 is 13 amino acids. CDR3 protein: CASSLRLYNEQFF. The DNA for the CDR3 is TGTGCCAGCAGCTTGAGACTGTACAATGAGCAGTTCTTC. Looking up the rest from reference TRBV5-4 and TRBJ2-1 gives the full variable domain: ETGVTQSPTHLIKTRGQQVTLRCSSQSGHNTVSWYQQALGQGPQFIFQYYREEENGRGNFPPRFSGLQFPNYSSELNVNALELDDSALYLCASSLRLYNEQFFGPGTRLTVL.

The chain has TRBV10-3 and TRBJ1-1; possibly TRBD1 for D (5 bases). The CDR3 is 15 amino acids. V was shortened by 0 bases and J by 2 bases, with 10 bases between the two germline ends. Germline V lookup: CDR1 ENHRY, CDR2 SYGVKD. For the CDR3, the DNA is TGTGCCATCAGTGAGTCTCAAAGGGGAAACACTGAAGCTTTCTTT. Its translation: CAISESQRGNTEAFF.

This sequence joins TRBV19 and TRBJ2-1, with D uncertain. Per the germline V gene, CDR1 is LNHDA and CDR2 is SQIVND (reference sequence). The CDR3 extends over 14 amino acids. The V gene lost 5 bases and the J gene lost 6 bases, with 14 bases spanning the gap. CDR3 sequence: CASSLGQIRNEQFF. DNA for the CDR3: TGTGCCAGTAGTCTTGGTCAGATTCGCAATGAGCAGTTCTTC.

This clone was picked up one time. The chain employs TRBV7-3 and TRBJ2-1; D remains unclear. V was clipped by 5 bases and J by 2 bases, with 16 bases between them. CDR1 and CDR2 from the germline V gene are SGHTA and FQGTGA. The CDR3 contains 16 residues. The DNA of the CDR3 is TGTGCCAGCAGCCCCTTCGACGTGGTCCCCTACAATGAGCAGTTCTTC. Its translation is CASSPFDVVPYNEQFF.

The CDR3 region is CASSFRDRGNEQYF. The CDR3 region has the DNA TGTGCCAGCAGTTTCCGGGACAGGGGGAACGAGCAGTACTTC. This rearrangement joins TRBV27 to TRBJ2-7; 11 nucleotides agree with TRBD1. Germline V lookup: CDR1 MNHEY, CDR2 SMNVEV (reference sequence). The CDR3 has 14 residues. J was trimmed by 5 bases and V by 3 bases; bases with no gene match: 3.

This clone has just one count. The V and J genes are TRBV29-1 and TRBJ1-1; 9 bases agree with TRBD1. Germline CDR1 reads SQVTM; CDR2 reads ANQGSEA. The CDR3 runs 12 residues. V shed 6 bases, J shed 5 bases, and the junction held 4 bases outside the gene matches. The DNA of the CDR3 is TGCAGCGTGGGACAGGGATGGACTGAAGCTTTCTTT. It specifies CSVGQGWTEAFF.